This TCR beta chain was recorded in a study of neurological immune-mediated disorders. A note on this clonotype: Germline is not matched at one junction end, which may reflect a read error.

The time point is: longitudinal time-point 2. TCRdb itself ran the 5' RACE reads through MiXCR, one entry per CDR3 protein. The data show roughly 60,000 distinct CDR3 sequences, with more than 7.5% seen just once and 12% held by the top ten. The sample taken for sequencing was PBMCs. The TCR was taken from a man aged 25-40 years in good health.

The CDR3 spells CSVQTCGRYNDQFF. The DNA for the CDR3 is TGCAGTGTCCAGACTTGCGGCCGTTACAATGACCAGTTCTTC. The chain has TRBV20-1 and TRBJ2-1; D is ambiguous. Germline V lookup: CDR1 DFQATT, CDR2 SNEGSKA (reference sequence). The CDR3 is 14 residues long.